This T cell receptor beta chain comes out of a study of PD-1 blockade in classical Hodgkin lymphoma. Sequenced by immunoSEQ multiplex PCR; TCRdb stores in-frame clones only, minus some. The sample lists around 26,000 clones, roughly four fifths occurring once. Findings and caveats of the study: Prior to therapy, complete responders displayed diversity much like that of newly diagnosed patients. Unlike CD8+ TCR diversity, which did not rise significantly by C4D1, CD4+ TCR diversity did.

Relapses following autologous stem cell transplantation were seen in all patients, with brentuximab vedotin exposure varying. Germline loops: CDR1 MDHEN, CDR2 SYDVKM. Trimming removed 11 bases from V and 8 bases from J, with 12 bases in between. CDR3 length equals 10 residues. This clone was counted once. Its antigen is not identified. The starting material was peripheral blood mononuclear cells (PBMCs), obtained before the second cycle of nivolumab. This sequence was found in a human donor with classical Hodgkin lymphoma. The rearrangement uses TRBV28 and TRBJ1-2, with TRBD1 as a possible D gene (5 bases). The CDR3 here is CASAGIGYTF. In DNA form, the CDR3 reads TGTGCCTCGGCAGGGATCGGCTACACCTTC.